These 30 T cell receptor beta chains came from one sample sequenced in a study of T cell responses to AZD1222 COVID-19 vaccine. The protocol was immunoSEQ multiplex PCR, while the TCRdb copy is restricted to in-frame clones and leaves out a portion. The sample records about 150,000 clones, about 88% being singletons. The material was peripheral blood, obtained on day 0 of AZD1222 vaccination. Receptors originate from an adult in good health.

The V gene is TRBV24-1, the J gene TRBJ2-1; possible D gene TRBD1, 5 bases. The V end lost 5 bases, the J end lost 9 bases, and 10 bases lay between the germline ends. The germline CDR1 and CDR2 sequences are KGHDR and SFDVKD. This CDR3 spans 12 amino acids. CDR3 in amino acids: CATSGGRSEQFF. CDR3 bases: TGTGCCACCAGTGGGGGCCGGAGTGAGCAGTTCTTC.

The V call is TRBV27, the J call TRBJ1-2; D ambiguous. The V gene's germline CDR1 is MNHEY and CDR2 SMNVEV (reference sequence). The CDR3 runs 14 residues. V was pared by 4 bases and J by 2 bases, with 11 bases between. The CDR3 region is CASSSHDGNYGYTF. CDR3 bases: TGTGCCAGCAGTTCTCATGACGGGAACTATGGCTACACCTTC.

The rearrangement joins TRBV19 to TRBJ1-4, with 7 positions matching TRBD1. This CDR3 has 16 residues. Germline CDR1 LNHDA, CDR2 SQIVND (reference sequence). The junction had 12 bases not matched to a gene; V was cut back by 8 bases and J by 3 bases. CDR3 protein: CASHNRQGRANEKLFF. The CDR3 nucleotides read TGTGCCAGTCACAACCGACAGGGCCGGGCTAATGAAAAACTGTTTTTT.

The CDR3 is CASSPTGTGYSNQPQHF. CDR3 sequence (DNA): TGTGCCAGCTCACCAACCGGGACAGGATATAGCAATCAGCCCCAGCATTTT. The chain employs TRBV18 and TRBJ1-5, with 8 bases fitting TRBD1. J gave up 0 bases and V 2 bases, and 6 bases lay outside the gene matches. Germline V gene data show CDR1 as KGHSH and CDR2 as LQKENI. This CDR3 spans 17 amino acids.

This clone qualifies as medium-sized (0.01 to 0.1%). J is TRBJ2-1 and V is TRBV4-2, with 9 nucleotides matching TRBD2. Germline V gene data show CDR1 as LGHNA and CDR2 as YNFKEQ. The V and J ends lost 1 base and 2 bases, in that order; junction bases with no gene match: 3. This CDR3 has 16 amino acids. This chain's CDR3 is CASSQGGGGAYNEQFF. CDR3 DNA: TGTGCCAGCAGCCAAGGTGGCGGGGGGGCCTACAATGAGCAGTTCTTC.

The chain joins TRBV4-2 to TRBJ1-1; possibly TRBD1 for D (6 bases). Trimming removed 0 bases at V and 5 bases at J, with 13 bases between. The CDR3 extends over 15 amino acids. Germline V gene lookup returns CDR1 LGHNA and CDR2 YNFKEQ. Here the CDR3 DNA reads TGTGCCAGCAGCCAAGAGGAGGGGGGAAGTACTGAAGCTTTCTTT. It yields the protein CASSQEEGGSTEAFF.

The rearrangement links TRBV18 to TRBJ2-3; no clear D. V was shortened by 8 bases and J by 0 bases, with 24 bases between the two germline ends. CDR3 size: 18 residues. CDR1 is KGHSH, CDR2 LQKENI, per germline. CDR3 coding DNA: TGTGCCAGCCCTCCCCATAACGTGAGGTTGCCTAGCACAGATACGCAGTATTTT. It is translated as CASPPHNVRLPSTDTQYF. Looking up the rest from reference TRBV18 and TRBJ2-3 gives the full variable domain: NAGVMQNPRHLVRRRGQEARLRCSPMKGHSHVYWYRQLPEEGLKFMVYLQKENIIDESGMPKERFSAEFPKEGPSILRIQQVVRGDSAAYFCASPPHNVRLPSTDTQYFGPGTRLTVL.

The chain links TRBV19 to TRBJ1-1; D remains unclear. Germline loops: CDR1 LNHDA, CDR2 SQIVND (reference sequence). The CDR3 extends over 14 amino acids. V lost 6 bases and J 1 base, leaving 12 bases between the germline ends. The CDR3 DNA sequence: TGTGCCAGTAGCCCATGGTGGCAGAACACTGAAGCTTTCTTT. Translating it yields CASSPWWQNTEAFF.

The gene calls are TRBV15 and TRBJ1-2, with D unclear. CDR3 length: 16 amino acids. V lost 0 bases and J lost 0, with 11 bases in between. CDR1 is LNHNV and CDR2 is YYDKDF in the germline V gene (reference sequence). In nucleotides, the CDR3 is TGTGCCACCAGCAGAGATCGGTCCCCCTCTAACTATGGCTACACCTTC. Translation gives CATSRDRSPSNYGYTF.

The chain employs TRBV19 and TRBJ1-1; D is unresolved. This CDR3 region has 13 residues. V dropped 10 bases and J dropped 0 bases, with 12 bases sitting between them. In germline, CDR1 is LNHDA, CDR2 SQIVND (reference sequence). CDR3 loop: CATAWVLNTEAFF. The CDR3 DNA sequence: TGTGCCACCGCGTGGGTCCTGAACACTGAAGCTTTCTTT.

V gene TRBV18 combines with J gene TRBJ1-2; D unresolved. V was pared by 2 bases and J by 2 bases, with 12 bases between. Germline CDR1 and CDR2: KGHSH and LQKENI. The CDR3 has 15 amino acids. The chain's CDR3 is CASSPNSGSNYGYTF. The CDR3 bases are TGTGCCAGCTCACCAAATTCAGGTTCAAACTATGGCTACACCTTC. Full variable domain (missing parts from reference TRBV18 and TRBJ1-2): NAGVMQNPRHLVRRRGQEARLRCSPMKGHSHVYWYRQLPEEGLKFMVYLQKENIIDESGMPKERFSAEFPKEGPSILRIQQVVRGDSAAYFCASSPNSGSNYGYTFGSGTRLTVV.

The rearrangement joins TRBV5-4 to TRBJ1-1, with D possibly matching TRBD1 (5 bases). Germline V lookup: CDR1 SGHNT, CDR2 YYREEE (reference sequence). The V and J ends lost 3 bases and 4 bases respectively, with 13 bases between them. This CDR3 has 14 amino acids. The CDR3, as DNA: TGTGCCAGCAGCTACGGCACAGGAGGCACTGAAGCTTTCTTT. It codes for CASSYGTGGTEAFF.

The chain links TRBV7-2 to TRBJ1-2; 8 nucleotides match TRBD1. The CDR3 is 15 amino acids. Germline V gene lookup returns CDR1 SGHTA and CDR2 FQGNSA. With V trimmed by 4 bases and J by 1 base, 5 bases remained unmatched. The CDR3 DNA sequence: TGTGCCAGCAGCTCCCAGGGGGCCGATAACTATGGCTACACCTTC. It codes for CASSSQGADNYGYTF.

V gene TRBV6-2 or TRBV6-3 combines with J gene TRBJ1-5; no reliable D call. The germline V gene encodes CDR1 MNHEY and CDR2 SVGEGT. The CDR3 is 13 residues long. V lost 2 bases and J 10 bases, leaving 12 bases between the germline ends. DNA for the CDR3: TGTGCCAGCAGTTACGCCCCGGGCAGCCCCCAGCATTTT. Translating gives CASSYAPGSPQHF.

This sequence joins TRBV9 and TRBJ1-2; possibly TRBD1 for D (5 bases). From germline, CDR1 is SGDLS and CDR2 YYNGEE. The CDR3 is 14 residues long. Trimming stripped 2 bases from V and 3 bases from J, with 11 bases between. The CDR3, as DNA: TGTGCCAGCAGCGTCGGCAGGGCGGACTATGGCTACACCTTC. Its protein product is CASSVGRADYGYTF.

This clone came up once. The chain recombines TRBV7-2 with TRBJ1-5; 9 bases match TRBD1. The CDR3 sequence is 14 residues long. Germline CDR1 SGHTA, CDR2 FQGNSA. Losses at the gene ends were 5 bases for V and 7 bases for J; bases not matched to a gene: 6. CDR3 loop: CASSTGQGLQPQHF. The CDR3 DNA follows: TGTGCCAGCAGCACGGGACAGGGTTTGCAGCCCCAGCATTTT.

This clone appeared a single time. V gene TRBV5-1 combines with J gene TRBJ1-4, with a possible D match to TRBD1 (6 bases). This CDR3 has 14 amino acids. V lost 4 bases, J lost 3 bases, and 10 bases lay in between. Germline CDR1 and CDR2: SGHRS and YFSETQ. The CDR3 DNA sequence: TGCGCCAGCAGCCGCGACAGGCCTAATGAAAAACTGTTTTTT. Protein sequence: CASSRDRPNEKLFF.

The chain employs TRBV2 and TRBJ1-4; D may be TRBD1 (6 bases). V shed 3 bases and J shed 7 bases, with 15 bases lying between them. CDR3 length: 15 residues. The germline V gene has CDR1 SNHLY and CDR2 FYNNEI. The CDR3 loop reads CASSESEGGVEKLFF. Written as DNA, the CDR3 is TGTGCCAGCAGTGAGAGCGAGGGGGGGGTTGAAAAACTGTTTTTT. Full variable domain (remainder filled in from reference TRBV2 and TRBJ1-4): EPEVTQTPSHQVTQMGQEVILRCVPISNHLYFYWYRQILGQKVEFLVSFYNNEISEKSEIFDDQFSVERPDGSNFTLKIRSTKLEDSAMYFCASSESEGGVEKLFFGSGTQLSVL.

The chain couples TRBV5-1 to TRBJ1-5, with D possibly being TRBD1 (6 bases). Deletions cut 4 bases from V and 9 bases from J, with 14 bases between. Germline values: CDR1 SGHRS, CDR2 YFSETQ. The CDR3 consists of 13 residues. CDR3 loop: CASSELQGLPQHF. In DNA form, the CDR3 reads TGCGCCAGCAGCGAACTACAGGGCTTGCCCCAGCATTTT.

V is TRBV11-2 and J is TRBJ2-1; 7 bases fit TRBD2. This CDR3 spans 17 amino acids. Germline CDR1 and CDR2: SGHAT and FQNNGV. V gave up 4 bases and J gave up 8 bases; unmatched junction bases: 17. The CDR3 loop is CASSSRAGTFLGDEQFF. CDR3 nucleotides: TGTGCCAGCAGCTCGAGAGCGGGGACTTTCCTGGGGGATGAGCAGTTCTTC.

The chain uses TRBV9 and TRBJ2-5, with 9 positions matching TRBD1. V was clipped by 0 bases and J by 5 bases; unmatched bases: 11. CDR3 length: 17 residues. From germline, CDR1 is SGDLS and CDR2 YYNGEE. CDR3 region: CASSVGSGTGLAETQYF. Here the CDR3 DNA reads TGTGCCAGCAGCGTAGGATCCGGGACAGGGTTAGCGGAGACCCAGTACTTC.

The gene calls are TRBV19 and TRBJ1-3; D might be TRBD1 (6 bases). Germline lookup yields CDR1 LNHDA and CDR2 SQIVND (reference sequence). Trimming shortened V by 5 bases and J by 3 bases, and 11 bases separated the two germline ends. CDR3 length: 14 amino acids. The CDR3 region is CASSAGGLGNTIYF. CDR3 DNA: TGTGCCAGTAGTGCCGGGGGCCTTGGAAACACCATATATTTT.

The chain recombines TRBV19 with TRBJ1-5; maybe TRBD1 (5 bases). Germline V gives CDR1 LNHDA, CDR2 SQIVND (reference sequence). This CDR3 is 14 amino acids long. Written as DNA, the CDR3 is TGTGCTGCCTCGGTTCGGTTTACACAGGATCCCCAGCATTTT. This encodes CAASVRFTQDPQHF.

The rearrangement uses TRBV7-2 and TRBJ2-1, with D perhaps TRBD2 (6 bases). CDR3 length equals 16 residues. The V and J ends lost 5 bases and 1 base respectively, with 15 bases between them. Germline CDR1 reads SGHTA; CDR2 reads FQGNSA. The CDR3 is CASSPGSGGSYNEQFF. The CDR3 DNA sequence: TGTGCCAGCAGCCCAGGGTCTGGGGGGTCCTACAATGAGCAGTTCTTC.

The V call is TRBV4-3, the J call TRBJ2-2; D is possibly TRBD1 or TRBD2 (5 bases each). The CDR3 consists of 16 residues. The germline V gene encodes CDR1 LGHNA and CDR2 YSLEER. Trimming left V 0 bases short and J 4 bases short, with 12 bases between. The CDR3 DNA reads TGCGCCAGCAGCCAAGATCACGGGGCCAGCACCGGGGAGCTGTTTTTT. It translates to CASSQDHGASTGELFF.

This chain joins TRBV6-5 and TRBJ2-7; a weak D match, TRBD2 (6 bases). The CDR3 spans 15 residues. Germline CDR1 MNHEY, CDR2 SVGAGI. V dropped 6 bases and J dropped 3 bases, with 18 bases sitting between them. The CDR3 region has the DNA TGTGCCAGCAGCCGCGAGGAGGGGCCCCTCTACGAGCAGTACTTC. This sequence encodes CASSREEGPLYEQYF.

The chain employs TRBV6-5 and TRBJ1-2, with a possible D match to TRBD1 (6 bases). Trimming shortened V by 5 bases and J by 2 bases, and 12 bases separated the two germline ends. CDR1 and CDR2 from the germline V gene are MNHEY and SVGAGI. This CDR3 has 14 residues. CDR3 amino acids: CASSLGQQNYGYTF. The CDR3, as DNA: TGTGCCAGCAGTCTAGGACAGCAAAACTATGGCTACACCTTC.

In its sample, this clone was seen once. The CDR3 region is CASSYNSYSPLHF. The CDR3 DNA reads as TGTGCCAGCAGTTACAACAGCTATTCACCCCTCCACTTT. The rearrangement links TRBV6-5 to TRBJ1-6; no definite D call. CDR3 size: 13 residues. Per the germline V gene, CDR1 is MNHEY and CDR2 is SVGAGI. V was clipped by 2 bases and J by 8 bases, with 7 bases between them.

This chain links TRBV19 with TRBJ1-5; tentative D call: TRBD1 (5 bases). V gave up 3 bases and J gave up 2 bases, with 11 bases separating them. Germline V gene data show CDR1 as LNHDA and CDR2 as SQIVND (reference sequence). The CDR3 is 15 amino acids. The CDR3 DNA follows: TGTGCCAGTAGTATTGGAGGGGCTGGCAATCAGCCCCAGCATTTT. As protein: CASSIGGAGNQPQHF.

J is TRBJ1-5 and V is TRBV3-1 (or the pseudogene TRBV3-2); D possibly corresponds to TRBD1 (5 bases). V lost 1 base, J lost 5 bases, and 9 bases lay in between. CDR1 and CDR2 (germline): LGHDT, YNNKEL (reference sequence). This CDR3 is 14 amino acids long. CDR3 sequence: CASSQARDYQPQHF. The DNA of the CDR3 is TGTGCCAGCAGCCAAGCTCGGGACTATCAGCCCCAGCATTTT.